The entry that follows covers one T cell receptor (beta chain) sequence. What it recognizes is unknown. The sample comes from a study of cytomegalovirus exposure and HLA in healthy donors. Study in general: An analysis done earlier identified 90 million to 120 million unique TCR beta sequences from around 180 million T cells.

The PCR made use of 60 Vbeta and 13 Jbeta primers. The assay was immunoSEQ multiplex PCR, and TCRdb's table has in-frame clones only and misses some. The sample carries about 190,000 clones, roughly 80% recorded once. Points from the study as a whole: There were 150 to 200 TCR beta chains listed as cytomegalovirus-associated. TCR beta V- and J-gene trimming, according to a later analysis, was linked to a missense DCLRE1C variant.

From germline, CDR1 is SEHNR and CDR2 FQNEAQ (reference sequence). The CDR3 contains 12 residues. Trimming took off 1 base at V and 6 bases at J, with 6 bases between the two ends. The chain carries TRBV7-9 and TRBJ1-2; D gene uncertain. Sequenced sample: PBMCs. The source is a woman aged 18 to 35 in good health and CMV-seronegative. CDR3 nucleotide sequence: TGTGCCAGCAGCTTAGGGGCTGATGGCTACACCTTC. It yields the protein CASSLGADGYTF. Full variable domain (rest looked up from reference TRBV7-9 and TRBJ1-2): DTGVSQNPRHKITKRGQNVTFRCDPISEHNRLYWYRQTLGQGPEFLTYFQNEAQLEKSRLLSDRFSAERPKGSFSTLEIQRTEQGDSAMYLCASSLGADGYTFGSGTRLTVV.